This T cell receptor beta chain was obtained from a study of spatial heterogeneity in lung cancer (dated by TCRdb to the late 2010s). About the study as a whole: The donors were some 70 patients from the lung TRACERx cohort who had early-stage, untreated non-small cell lung cancer. Follow-up PBMC samples were sequenced whenever available, and the median time to follow-up was 2 to 3 years after resection. The study quantitatively compared TCR alpha and beta repertoires across multiple tumor regions, matched nontumor lung and blood in non-small cell lung cancer. At surgery, 220 tumor regions, 64 matched nontumor lung samples and fewer than 60 PBMC samples were TCR-sequenced for both alpha and beta chains. In the raw uncorrected reads, each unique combination of TCR and UMI appeared more than ten times on average. The study linked features of the TCR repertoire to counts of nonsynonymous mutations, which were determined by whole-exome sequencing of tumor tissue. Beta-chain transcripts were consistently detected in greater numbers than alpha-chain transcripts, which likely reflects a higher abundance of beta-chain transcripts. Beyond this particular receptor, the publication reports: Ubiquitous expanded tumor TCRs were detected in blood more often at tumor resection than at routine follow-up. Additional single-cell paired TCR alpha and beta sequencing was considered necessary to confirm, at a functional level, the hypothesis that regional TCRs recognize regional mutations. Comparisons of baseline and follow-up blood repertoires included only about 15 patients.

Notes on this clonotype: Its antigen remains undetermined. Within one base of it there is no much larger clone, and no base qualities were kept.

Including cysteine and phenylalanine, the CDR3 has 15 amino acids. The entry retains the CDR3 DNA only, 45 bases that are in frame from base 1. Reading the germline V gene gives CDR1 MNHNS and CDR2 SASEGT. V ends up 6 bases short and J 2 bases short, with an unmatched junction base count of 5. The library relied on 5' RACE. The run used a NextSeq 500. The TCR library protocol attached a unique molecular identifier to each TCR cDNA molecule to allow correction of PCR and sequencing errors. In the source study's methods: Decombinator tools were used for TCR identification, UMI-based error correction and CDR3 extraction. Expanded TCRs were defined as those above a frequency of 2 per 1,000, corresponding to the top 1% of the tumor frequency distribution. Each repertoire was subsampled 100 times to 5,000 TCRs, after which Renyi diversity was computed with the R vegan package. CDR3 similarity networks were built from amino acid triplet string-kernel similarity, with CDR3s being connected when pairwise similarity was above 0.82. TCRdb trimmed the raw reads at Q25, called clones with MiXCR and kept productive beta chains. Records with the same CDR3 protein are collapsed into one entry carrying the most frequent genes and DNA. The V and J calls here are based on TCRdb, not the publication. The sample has 30,000 to 35,000 distinct CDR3 sequences on record, more than 9% of them singletons. The ten largest clones take up around 27% of the sample.

The meaning of the sample's time point label: blood at routine non-recurrence follow-up after resection. Whole RNA extracted from tumor and nontumor lung tissue, or from cryopreserved PBMC samples, was used for TCR sequencing without cell sorting. Only patients with enough RNA available from two or more tumor regions were chosen for TCR sequencing. The source was PBMCs, collected at follow-up. The TCR was taken from a female donor with early-stage non-small cell lung cancer. The chain links TRBV6-1 with TRBJ2-7; 12 central nucleotides agree with TRBD2. Here is the DNA: TGTGCCAGCAGAACTAGCGGGGGGTATCCCTACGAGCAGTACTTC. Its protein reads: CASRTSGGYPYEQYF.